This record covers a single T cell receptor beta chain. In germline, CDR1 is SGHRS, CDR2 YFSETQ. The V end was cut by 2 bases, the J end by 1 base, with 8 bases between. The CDR3 covers 14 residues. This record comes from a study of blood T cell repertoires in COVID-19. Turning to the study itself: Nucleic acid was either cDNA or gDNA, and it came from T cells, B-cell-depleted T cells, or PBMCs.

How the authors handled the data: Reference gene primer amplification in the assay estimated nucleated cell counts. This table comes from immunoSEQ multiplex PCR, and its TCRdb copy is limited to in-frame clones, with some not included. The DNA gave D and trimming, while V, J and clone size come from that table. The data show 200,000 to 250,000 clones, around 88% seen once. This chain connects TRBV5-1 to TRBJ2-3; D not resolved. This clonotype was sampled from an older man with acute or convalescent COVID-19. The sequenced sample consisted of peripheral blood. The CDR3 loop is CASSLAWGTDTQYF. The CDR3 DNA reads TGCGCCAGCAGCTTAGCGTGGGGCACAGATACGCAGTATTTT. Full variable domain (outside the CDR3, taken from reference TRBV5-1 and TRBJ2-3): KAGVTQTPRYLIKTRGQQVTLSCSPISGHRSVSWYQQTPGQGLQFLFEYFSETQRNKGNFPGRFSGRQFSNSRSEMNVSTLELGDSALYLCASSLAWGTDTQYFGPGTRLTVL.